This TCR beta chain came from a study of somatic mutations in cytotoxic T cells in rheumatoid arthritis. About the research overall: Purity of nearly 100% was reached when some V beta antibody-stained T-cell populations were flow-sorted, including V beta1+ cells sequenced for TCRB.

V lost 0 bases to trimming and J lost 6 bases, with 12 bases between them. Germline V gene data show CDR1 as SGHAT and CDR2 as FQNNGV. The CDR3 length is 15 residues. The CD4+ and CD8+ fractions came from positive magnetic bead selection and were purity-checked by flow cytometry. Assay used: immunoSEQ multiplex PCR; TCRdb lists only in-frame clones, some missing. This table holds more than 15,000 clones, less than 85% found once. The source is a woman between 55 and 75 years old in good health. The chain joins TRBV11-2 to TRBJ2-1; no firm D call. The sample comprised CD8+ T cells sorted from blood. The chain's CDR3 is CASSLEVGPINEQFF. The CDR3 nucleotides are TGTGCCAGCAGCTTAGAGGTTGGGCCGATCAATGAGCAGTTCTTC.